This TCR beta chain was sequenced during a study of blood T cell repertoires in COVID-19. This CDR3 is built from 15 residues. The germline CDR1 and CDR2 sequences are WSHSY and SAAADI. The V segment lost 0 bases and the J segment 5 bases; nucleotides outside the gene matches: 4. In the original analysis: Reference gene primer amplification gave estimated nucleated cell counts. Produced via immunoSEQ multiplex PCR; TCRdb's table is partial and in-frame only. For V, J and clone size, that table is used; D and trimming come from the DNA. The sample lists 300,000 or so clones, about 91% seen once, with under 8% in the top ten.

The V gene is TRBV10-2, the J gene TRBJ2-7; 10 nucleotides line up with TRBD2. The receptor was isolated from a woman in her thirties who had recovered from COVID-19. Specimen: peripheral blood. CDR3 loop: CASSESSSGGHEQYF. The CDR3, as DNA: TGCGCCAGCAGTGAGTCGTCTAGCGGGGGCCACGAGCAGTACTTC.